Reported below is one T cell receptor (beta chain). Its antigen specificity is not known. There are no base qualities to consult, and no much larger clone falls within one base. V loses 6 bases, J loses 0 bases, and the germline ends lie 15 bases apart. CDR1 and CDR2 (MDHEN, SYDVKM) derive from the germline V gene. The CDR3 holds 15 amino acids from the cysteine to the phenylalanine. Just the 45-base CDR3 DNA is kept, in frame starting at base 1. This sample was taken from a study of T cell changes during pregnancy in multiple sclerosis (dated by TCRdb to between 2019 and 2020). About the full investigation: In women with multiple sclerosis, the researchers looked at how the T cell repertoire shifted as pregnancy progressed.

The library was built by means of the immunoSEQ multiplex PCR assay. TCRdb took over this immuneACCESS table, retaining in-frame rearrangements with V and J assigned. Such tables are incomplete; in checked studies, under half of the missing clones stem from an unresolved V gene, and the remainder is unexplained. Within this sample are around 96,000 clones, with approximately 95% of them counted one time only. The top ten hold around 1.8% of the sample. This receptor was taken from a female donor in good health, enrolled as a control in a pregnancy study. Recombination linked TRBV28 to TRBJ2-7; 7 matching bases give a weak D call of TRBD2. Sequenced here: peripheral blood, sampled after pregnancy. The DNA sequence reads TGTGCCAGCAGGGTAGACAGGACTAGCTCCTACGAGCAGTACTTC. This translates into CASRVDRTSSYEQYF.